This is a list of T cell receptor beta chains from one sample in a study of cytotoxic CD8 clonotypes in ibrutinib-treated CLL. TCRdb keeps only in-frame clones here, not all; method: immunoSEQ multiplex PCR. Among fewer than 150,000 clones listed, 84% were seen once. Here the sequenced sample was PBMCs, taken after 24 months of ibrutinib treatment. Receptors were obtained from a human donor with chronic lymphocytic leukemia. Both conserved end residues are trimmed from each CDR3.

V gene,J gene,CDR3 protein
TRBV15,TRBJ2-2,ATSRGLAGGPGNTGELF
TRBV11-2,TRBJ2-7,ASSLDRVFSYEQY
TRBV29-1,TRBJ2-4,SVANRADIQY
TRBV18,TRBJ2-5,ASSKLDQETQY
TRBV7-2,TRBJ1-6,ASSLSVGSPLH
TRBV6-1,TRBJ2-2,ALAPATGAPGELF
TRBV10-3,TRBJ2-7,AIRARTGPSEQY
TRBV12-5,TRBJ2-3,ASGPGVPQY
TRBV15,TRBJ2-6,ATSRESSGANVLT
TRBV6-1,TRBJ1-6,ASSATGTNSPLH
TRBV7-7,TRBJ2-7,ASSRSTGTSYEQY
TRBV5-8,TRBJ2-7,ASSLLPSGGYEQY
TRBV7-7,TRBJ2-7,ASSLAVIRAGQY
TRBV11-2,TRBJ2-3,ASSLLAASTDTQY
TRBV4-3,TRBJ2-5,ASSQKAGFSQETQY
TRBV5-1,TRBJ2-1,ASSLPGQQYNEQF
TRBV2,TRBJ1-4,ASSDQGGGEKLF
TRBV18,TRBJ1-4,ASSATMTNEKLF
TRBV30,TRBJ2-2,AWSRLGTEDTGELF
TRBV5-3,TRBJ1-2,ARSIRLRYDYT
TRBV19,TRBJ2-5,ASSGGQETQY
TRBV7-9,TRBJ1-1,ASSLGQSNTEAF
TRBV28,TRBJ1-5,ASIKGDQPQH
TRBV5-6,TRBJ1-1,ASSPEVDRPEAF
TRBV7-2,TRBJ2-5,ASSSRTGRSY
TRBV2,TRBJ2-7,ARGGGASYEQY
TRBV19,TRBJ1-1,ATIQGARTEAF
TRBV21-1,TRBJ1-1,ASSGGGTEAF